This T cell receptor beta chain was recorded in a study of shared clonotypes between healthy human individuals. In the study overall: There were three CD4 naive, three CD4 memory, two CD8 naive and one CD8 memory plates per donor.

In replicate PCRs of sorted subsets, roughly 190 ng DNA, 29,000 or so T cell genomes, was used. The table came from immunoSEQ multiplex PCR; TCRdb's copy has only in-frame clones and leaves some out. The sample has 500,000 to 550,000 clones; about 96% are singletons. CDR1 and CDR2 from the germline V gene are WNHNN and SYGVQD (reference sequence). There are 14 residues in the CDR3. Trimming took 0 bases from V and 5 from J, leaving 10 bases between them. Sample: naive CD4+ T cells sorted from blood. Documented subset: CD45RA+ positively selected. This TCR came from a woman in her thirties in good health. V and J are TRBV10-1 and TRBJ2-5; no reliable D call. This chain's CDR3 is CASSESLRAETQYF. As DNA, the CDR3 is TGCGCCAGCAGTGAGTCTTTACGGGCGGAGACCCAGTACTTC.